This T cell receptor (beta chain) is drawn from a study of blood T cell repertoires in COVID-19. The wider study: Both acute and convalescent COVID-19 samples were obtained from the United States, Italy and Spain. PBMCs, B-cell-depleted T cells, or T cells were the source of the cDNA or gDNA that made up the material.

Within the 2 weeks before study entry, each person in the exposed group met a COVID-19 case. Source study methods: Reference gene primer amplification yielded estimated nucleated cell counts. Some clones are missing from TCRdb's copy, which holds only in-frame ones; the method was immunoSEQ multiplex PCR. That table supplies the V and J calls and clone size; D and trimming were determined from the DNA. The sample has some 320,000 clones, around nine tenths seen once; the top ten hold around 4.2%. Germline CDR1 SGHRS, CDR2 YFSETQ. V shed 7 bases and J shed 6 bases, with 13 bases lying between them. CDR3 length equals 13 residues.

This TCR came from a woman aged 25 to 39 who had been exposed to COVID-19. The sequencing input was PBMCs or T cells enriched from blood (not recorded which). The chain recombines TRBV5-1 with TRBJ2-2, with D possibly matching TRBD2 (5 bases). CDR3 region: CASALEGSGELFF. In DNA form, the CDR3 reads TGCGCCAGCGCGTTAGAGGGTTCCGGGGAGCTGTTTTTT.